The entry that follows covers one T cell receptor beta chain sequence. The data were taken from a study of control samples from healthy donors and cancer patients. CDR1 is MDHEN, CDR2 SYDVKM, per germline. V dropped 8 bases and J dropped 2 bases, with 13 bases sitting between them. CDR3 length: 13 amino acids. Clones were read by immunoSEQ multiplex PCR, and TCRdb kept only the in-frame ones, dropping some. The sample records roughly 150,000 clones, roughly 93% being singletons. The sequenced material came from blood. The clonotype originates from a man over 45 in good health. The V and J genes are TRBV28 and TRBJ2-7; D is perhaps TRBD2 (6 bases). The CDR3 bases are TGTGCCAGCGGTATAGCGGCTACCTACGAGCAGTACTTC. This gives the protein CASGIAATYEQYF.